This passage covers 16 T cell receptor beta chains from one sample sequenced in a study of blood T cell repertoires in COVID-19. Clones were read by immunoSEQ multiplex PCR, and TCRdb kept only the in-frame ones, dropping some. The table shows approximately 300,000 clones, with approximately 90% occurring only once. The specimen was peripheral blood. The receptor source for this set is a woman aged 40 to 49 with acute or convalescent COVID-19.

CDR3 in DNA: TGTGCCACCAGTAGGGGGGGGACAGGGCAGTTCTTC. Translating it yields CATSRGGTGQFF. The rearrangement links TRBV24-1 to TRBJ2-1, with D possibly being TRBD1 (8 bases). This CDR3 is built from 12 residues. V lost 6 bases and J 12 bases, leaving 14 bases between the germline ends. Germline V lookup: CDR1 KGHDR, CDR2 SFDVKD.

The chain combines TRBV19 with TRBJ2-3; 14 bases line up with TRBD2. Looked up from germline, CDR1 is LNHDA and CDR2 is SQIVND (reference sequence). The CDR3 runs 18 residues. V shed 3 bases, J shed 0 bases, and the junction held 5 bases outside the gene matches. CDR3 amino acids: CASSIGTSGGLSTDTQYF. CDR3 nucleotide sequence: TGTGCCAGTAGTATTGGGACTAGCGGGGGCCTCAGCACAGATACGCAGTATTTT.

The chain links TRBV10-3 to TRBJ1-1, with a possible D match to TRBD1 (5 bases). The CDR3 runs 15 residues. V dropped 4 bases and J dropped 2 bases, with 14 bases sitting between them. Germline V gene sequence: CDR1 ENHRY, CDR2 SYGVKD. CDR3: CAISAPQTENTEAFF. The CDR3 DNA reads as TGTGCCATCAGTGCCCCCCAGACAGAAAACACTGAAGCTTTCTTT.

V is TRBV2 and J is TRBJ1-3, with no clear D. With 10 bases removed from V and 0 bases from J, the gap between germline ends came to 7 bases. The CDR3 loop spans 12 amino acids. In germline, CDR1 is SNHLY, CDR2 FYNNEI. CDR3: CATGGSGNTIYF. In DNA form, the CDR3 reads TGTGCCACCGGCGGCTCTGGAAACACCATATATTTT.

The count of this clone is one. The chain has TRBV21-1 and TRBJ1-1; the table's D call TRBD1 went unverified against the DNA. TRBV21-1 is classified as a pseudogene. This CDR3 has 13 amino acids. This chain's CDR3 is CAGLQGLNTEAFF. DNA for the CDR3: TGTGCCGGCTTACAGGGACTGAACACTGAAGCTTTCTTT.

The chain combines TRBV11-2 with TRBJ1-3; no reliable D call. The CDR3 runs 15 residues. In germline, CDR1 is SGHAT, CDR2 FQNNGV. V was cut by 5 bases and J by 4 bases, with 15 bases left in between. The CDR3 here is CASSTRFTTGNTIYF. DNA of the CDR3: TGTGCCAGCAGCACCCGATTTACTACGGGAAACACCATATATTTT.

V and J are TRBV30 and TRBJ2-7; weak D call: TRBD1 (5 bases). Germline assignment: CDR1 GTSNPN and CDR2 SVGIG (reference sequence). There are 14 residues in the CDR3. The ends were cut back, 1 base at V and 0 bases at J, with 10 bases in the middle. CDR3 in amino acids: CAWSATASSYEQYV. The CDR3, as DNA: TGTGCCTGGAGTGCGACAGCCAGCTCCTACGAGCAGTACGTC.

The J gene is TRBJ1-4, the V gene TRBV10-3, with D perhaps matching TRBD1 (6 bases). CDR3 length equals 15 residues. In germline, CDR1 is ENHRY, CDR2 SYGVKD. V lost 4 bases and J lost 4, with 13 bases in between. Here the CDR3 DNA reads TGTGCCATCAGTGGAACAGGGCTGGGTAATGAAAAACTGTTTTTT. Protein product: CAISGTGLGNEKLFF.

The rearrangement joins TRBV2 to TRBJ1-2; D unclear. Germline V CDR1 and CDR2: SNHLY, FYNNEI. The CDR3 totals 13 residues. Trimming shortened V by 6 bases and J by 4 bases, and 12 bases separated the two germline ends. The CDR3, as DNA: TGTGCCAGCAGCTTCACTAATAGCTATGGCTACACCTTC. Amino acids: CASSFTNSYGYTF. Complete variable domain (other parts from reference TRBV2 and TRBJ1-2): EPEVTQTPSHQVTQMGQEVILRCVPISNHLYFYWYRQILGQKVEFLVSFYNNEISEKSEIFDDQFSVERPDGSNFTLKIRSTKLEDSAMYFCASSFTNSYGYTFGSGTRLTVV.

This sequence joins TRBV18 and TRBJ1-6; D is unresolved. V shed 3 bases and J shed 2 bases, with 14 bases lying between them. Germline CDR1 is KGHSH and CDR2 is LQKENI. The CDR3 length is 17 residues. The CDR3 protein is CASSPMDKATYNSPLHF. The CDR3, as DNA: TGTGCCAGCTCACCTATGGATAAAGCGACCTATAATTCACCCCTCCACTTT. Based on the CDR3 plus reference TRBV18 and TRBJ1-6, the full variable domain is NAGVMQNPRHLVRRRGQEARLRCSPMKGHSHVYWYRQLPEEGLKFMVYLQKENIIDESGMPKERFSAEFPKEGPSILRIQQVVRGDSAAYFCASSPMDKATYNSPLHFGNGTRLTVT.

The chain uses TRBV6-5 and TRBJ1-2; D is ambiguous. Per the germline V gene, CDR1 is MNHEY and CDR2 is SVGAGI. Trimming stripped 6 bases from V and 5 bases from J, with 10 bases between. This CDR3 comprises 12 residues. DNA for the CDR3: TGTGCCAGCAGCCTGCGGCGGTATGGCTACACCTTC. Translated, it gives CASSLRRYGYTF.

The genes are TRBV7-3 and TRBJ2-1; the match to TRBD1 covers 10 bases. CDR1 and CDR2 from the germline V gene are SGHTA and FQGTGA. V lost 2 bases to trimming and J lost 9 bases; unmatched junction nucleotides: 7. This CDR3 has 15 residues. CDR3 region: CASSLLGQGVGEQFF. DNA of the CDR3: TGTGCCAGCAGCTTACTAGGACAGGGGGTTGGTGAGCAGTTCTTC.

The V and J genes are TRBV24-1 and TRBJ2-1; 7 nucleotides agree with TRBD2. The junction had 9 bases not matched to a gene; V was cut back by 2 bases and J by 3 bases. The CDR3 totals 17 residues. Per germline, CDR1 KGHDR and CDR2 SFDVKD. CDR3 sequence (DNA): TGTGCCACCAGTGATTCGGTTAGCGGGTCCTACTACAATGAGCAGTTCTTC. This translates into CATSDSVSGSYYNEQFF.

This clone has just one count. The chain employs TRBV30 and TRBJ2-5, with D maybe TRBD2 (6 bases). The germline V gene has CDR1 GTSNPN and CDR2 SVGIG (reference sequence). The CDR3 length is 14 residues. V lost 5 bases and J 4 bases, leaving 17 bases between the germline ends. The CDR3 spells CAWGGLGWGETQYF. CDR3 DNA: TGTGCCTGGGGGGGACTGGGATGGGGAGAGACCCAGTACTTC.

This clone was counted between two and nine times. J is TRBJ1-4 and V is TRBV11-2; D is unclear. CDR1 is SGHAT, CDR2 FQNNGV, per germline. The CDR3 loop spans 14 amino acids. V lost 0 bases to trimming and J lost 8 bases, with 10 bases between them. The CDR3 nucleotides are TGTGCCAGCAGCTTAGATCAAGTGAGAGAAAAACTGTTTTTT. This translates into CASSLDQVREKLFF. Drawing the rest from reference TRBV11-2 and TRBJ1-4, the complete variable domain is EAGVAQSPRYKIIEKRQSVAFWCNPISGHATLYWYQQILGQGPKLLIQFQNNGVVDDSQLPKDRFSAERLKGVDSTLKIQPAKLEDSAVYLCASSLDQVREKLFFGSGTQLSVL.

The rearrangement links TRBV6-6 to TRBJ2-3, with 10 bases identical to TRBD1. Germline-derived CDR1 and CDR2 are MNHNY and SVGAGI (reference sequence). V was clipped by 5 bases and J by 0 bases; unmatched bases: 2. This CDR3 spans 15 amino acids. The CDR3 protein is CASSRQGASTDTQYF. The CDR3 DNA reads TGTGCCAGCAGTCGACAGGGGGCTAGCACAGATACGCAGTATTTT.